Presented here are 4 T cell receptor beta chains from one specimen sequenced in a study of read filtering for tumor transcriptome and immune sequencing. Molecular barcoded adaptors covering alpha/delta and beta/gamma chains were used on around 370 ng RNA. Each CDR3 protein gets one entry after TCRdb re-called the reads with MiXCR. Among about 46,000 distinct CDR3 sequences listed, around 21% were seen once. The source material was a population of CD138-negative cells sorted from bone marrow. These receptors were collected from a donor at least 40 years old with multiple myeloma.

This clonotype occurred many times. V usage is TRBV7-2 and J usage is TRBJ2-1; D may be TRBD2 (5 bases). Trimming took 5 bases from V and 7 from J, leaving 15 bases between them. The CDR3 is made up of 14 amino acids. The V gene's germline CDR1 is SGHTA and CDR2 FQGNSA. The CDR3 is CASSQRVVTNEQFF. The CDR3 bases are TGTGCCAGCAGCCAGAGGGTAGTAACGAATGAGCAGTTCTTC.

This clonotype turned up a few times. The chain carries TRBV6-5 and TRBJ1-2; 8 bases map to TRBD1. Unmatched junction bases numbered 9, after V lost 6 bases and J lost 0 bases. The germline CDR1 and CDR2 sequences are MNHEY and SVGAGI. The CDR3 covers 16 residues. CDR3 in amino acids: CASSPGGQGANYGYTF. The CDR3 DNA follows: TGTGCCAGCAGCCCCGGCGGACAGGGAGCTAACTATGGCTACACCTTC.

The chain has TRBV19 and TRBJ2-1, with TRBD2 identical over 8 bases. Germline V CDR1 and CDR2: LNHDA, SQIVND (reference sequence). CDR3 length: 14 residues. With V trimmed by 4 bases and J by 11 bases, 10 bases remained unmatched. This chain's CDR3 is CASSTNSGRNKQFF. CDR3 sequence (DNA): TGTGCCAGTAGTACTAACAGCGGGAGAAATAAGCAGTTCTTC.

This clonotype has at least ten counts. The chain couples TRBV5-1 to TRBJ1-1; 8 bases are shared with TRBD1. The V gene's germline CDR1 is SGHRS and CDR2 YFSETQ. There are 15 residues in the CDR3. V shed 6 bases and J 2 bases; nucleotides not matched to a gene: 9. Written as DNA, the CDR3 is TGCGCCAGCACCCGGGGGGCAGGGGGCAACACTGAAGCTTTCTTT. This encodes CASTRGAGGNTEAFF.